Given below is one T cell receptor (beta chain) in context. The table came from immunoSEQ multiplex PCR; TCRdb's copy has only in-frame clones and leaves some out. The profile shows a few hundred thousand clones, around 70% of them singletons. The germline CDR1 and CDR2 sequences are KGHSH and LQKENI. This CDR3 is built from 17 residues. Unmatched junction bases numbered 13, after V lost 3 bases and J lost 3 bases. This sample was included in a study of shared clonotypes between healthy human individuals. The chain joins TRBV18 to TRBJ1-2; 7 positions agree with TRBD1. The TCR was taken from a young man in good health. The specimen sequenced was memory CD4+ T cells sorted from blood. Subset noted: CD45RA-negative fraction. The DNA for the CDR3 is TGTGCCAGCTCACCGATTGAGAAGGGGGCGGTAGACTATGGCTACACCTTC. This sequence encodes CASSPIEKGAVDYGYTF.